These T cell receptor beta chains were read from a single sample in a study of cytomegalovirus exposure and HLA in healthy donors. This table comes from immunoSEQ multiplex PCR, and its TCRdb copy is limited to in-frame clones, with some not included. This table holds roughly 300,000 clones, about nine tenths found once. The sample taken for sequencing was PBMCs. The receptors were sampled from a woman between 18 and 29 years old in good health and CMV-seronegative. The CDR3 runs from the conserved cysteine through the conserved F or W.

length	V	J	CDR3
15	TRBV30	TRBJ2-3	CAWSVGGGRTDTQYF
17	TRBV5-6	TRBJ2-1	CASSLDLAGVVHNEQFF
14	TRBV28	TRBJ2-7	CASREGGQTYEQYF
16	TRBV7-3	TRBJ2-1	CASSLTLGGSYNEQFF
13	TRBV6-6	TRBJ1-5	CASTRTVNQPQHF
14	TRBV5-1	TRBJ1-1	CASSSQATNTEAFF
15	TRBV11-2	TRBJ2-1	CASSKGQVSYNEQFF
13	TRBV2	TRBJ2-5	CASSEFTEETQYF
13	TRBV6-1	TRBJ2-7	CASETSGAGEQYF
16	TRBV9	TRBJ2-2	CASSVEQGALTGELFF
16	TRBV6-1	TRBJ2-2	CASSEGAGSNTGELFF
17	TRBV11-2	TRBJ1-1	CASSTAGGTGVITEAFF
15	TRBV10-3	TRBJ2-7	CAISGLTGGAYEQYF
15	TRBV27	TRBJ2-3	CASTYEGGLTDTQYF
18	TRBV4-2	TRBJ1-4	CASSQPGQSLATNEKLFF
13	TRBV18	TRBJ1-2	CASSPQPGGGYTF
15	TRBV6-5	TRBJ2-3	CASSYLAGVADTQYF
15	TRBV11-2	TRBJ2-3	CASGKTLTGTDTQYF
13	TRBV2	TRBJ2-3	CASGLASTDTQYF
15	TRBV7-9	TRBJ1-4	CASSLWPELREKLFF
15	TRBV5-6	TRBJ1-2	CASSLGQALFDGYTF
15	TRBV5-4	TRBJ2-7	CASSLDPGGSYEQYF
15	TRBV7-2	TRBJ2-2	CASSPDSGSTGELFF
14	TRBV9	TRBJ2-2	CASSPERSAGELFF
16	TRBV19	TRBJ2-5	CASSMGGTGGRETQYF
14	TRBV7-3	TRBJ2-5	CASSPFHSKETQYF
14	TRBV5-3	TRBJ1-5	CARSFLQNNQPQHF
16	TRBV28	TRBJ2-2	CASSFTGTSGTGELFF
13	TRBV7-9	TRBJ1-2	CASSSLGDYGYTF
15	TRBV28	TRBJ1-1	CASSWAGGSGGEAFF
13	TRBV18	TRBJ2-2	CASSPLNPGELFF
13	TRBV9	TRBJ2-1	CASGGQGVVEQFF
14	TRBV7-9	TRBJ2-7	CASSPGLTGYEQYF
14	TRBV30	TRBJ2-1	CAWSRGRVGNEQFF
13	TRBV5-1	TRBJ2-7	CASSESTGYEQYF
12	TRBV11-2	TRBJ2-1	CASSLAAIEQFF
17	TRBV15	TRBJ1-1	CATSRDLVQGLNTEAFF
11	TRBV20-1	TRBJ2-3	CSARPGDTQYF
15	TRBV9	TRBJ2-3	CASSVGALNTDTQYF
14	TRBV9	TRBJ2-7	CASSATSGTYEQYF
15	TRBV7-9	TRBJ2-3	CASSSGLAGIDTQYF
15	TRBV28	TRBJ2-7	CASRQGRDSSYEQYF
16	TRBV28	TRBJ2-6	CASSWTASSGANVLTF
16	TRBV14	TRBJ1-3	CASSQVYRGHGNTIYF
13	TRBV27	TRBJ2-5	CASSPLTQETQYF
17	TRBV15	TRBJ2-1	CATSRGGQIGMRVGQFF
14	TRBV4-2	TRBJ2-5	CASSRSGSGETQYF
16	TRBV7-2	TRBJ1-5	CASSLAGPGSIQPQHF
16	TRBV4-2	TRBJ2-3	CASSQESGSFADTQYF
13	TRBV5-4	TRBJ2-3	CASSLVTVDTQYF